The 18 T cell receptor beta chains listed next were all sequenced from one sample in a study of PD-1 blockade in classical Hodgkin lymphoma. This sample's time point: newly diagnosed, previously untreated cHL patient sample. Repertoires were generated with immunoSEQ multiplex PCR, while TCRdb's copy carries only in-frame clones and drops some. Of 20,000 to 25,000 clones listed, nearly 95% are singletons. Sequences were obtained from peripheral blood mononuclear cells (PBMCs). The receptors were sampled from a human donor with classical Hodgkin lymphoma.

The rearrangement joins TRBV6-6 to TRBJ1-4; D perhaps matches TRBD1 (5 bases). This CDR3 contains 15 residues. V was clipped by 5 bases and J by 8 bases, with 18 bases between them. Germline lookup yields CDR1 MNHNY and CDR2 SVGAGI (reference sequence). This CDR3 reads CASSAYPGRDEKLFF. CDR3 bases: TGTGCCAGCAGTGCTTACCCGGGACGGGACGAAAAACTGTTTTTT.

V usage is TRBV27 and J usage is TRBJ1-6; D unclear. The germline CDR1 and CDR2 sequences are MNHEY and SMNVEV (reference sequence). This CDR3 has 17 amino acids. Between the trimmed V and J ends, which lost 8 bases and 1 base, there was a span of 18 bases. The CDR3 region has the DNA TGTGCCAGCGCGAGGGATAAAATGGGGTCCTATAATTCACCCCTCCACTTT. Its protein is CASARDKMGSYNSPLHF.

This rearrangement joins TRBV19 to TRBJ2-7, with 7 nucleotides matching TRBD1. V was clipped by 5 bases and J by 4 bases; unmatched bases: 14. CDR1 and CDR2 (germline): LNHDA, SQIVND (reference sequence). The CDR3 runs 16 residues. Here the CDR3 DNA reads TGTGCCAGTAGTCAGTCGTCCCCAGGGGGATCGTACGAGCAGTACTTC. Its protein is CASSQSSPGGSYEQYF.

The V call is TRBV14, the J call TRBJ2-2; 8 bases align to TRBD2. The junction had 11 bases not matched to a gene; V was cut back by 4 bases and J by 7 bases. CDR3 length equals 16 residues. Germline CDR1 SGHDN, CDR2 FVKESK. The CDR3 coding sequence is TGTGCCAGCAGCCCCGGGACTAGACTTTTTGGCGGGGAGCTGTTTTTT. Amino acids: CASSPGTRLFGGELFF.

The CDR3 here is CAISEGGIGTDTQYF. In nucleotides, the CDR3 is TGTGCCATCAGTGAGGGCGGGATAGGCACAGATACGCAGTATTTT. This chain joins TRBV10-3 and TRBJ2-3; perhaps TRBD2 as D (6 bases). Trimming cost V 2 bases and J 1 base, with 10 bases left between them. The CDR3 is 15 residues long. The germline V gene encodes CDR1 ENHRY and CDR2 SYGVKD.

The chain combines TRBV28 with TRBJ2-7; 8 nucleotides line up with TRBD2. Germline lookup yields CDR1 MDHEN and CDR2 SYDVKM. The CDR3 consists of 16 residues. V was clipped by 8 bases and J by 6 bases; unmatched bases: 18. Here the CDR3 reads CASGPGGDRWSSEQYF. The CDR3 DNA reads as TGTGCCAGCGGCCCGGGAGGGGACCGCTGGTCGTCCGAGCAGTACTTC.

The chain combines TRBV5-4 with TRBJ2-1, with no clear D. CDR1 and CDR2 from the germline V gene are SGHNT and YYREEE (reference sequence). The CDR3 extends over 12 amino acids. V lost 4 bases and J 6 bases, leaving 8 bases between the germline ends. The CDR3 protein is CASSPIPNEQFF. CDR3 bases: TGTGCCAGCAGCCCAATTCCCAATGAGCAGTTCTTC.

This chain connects TRBV2 to TRBJ2-7; 10 nucleotides align to TRBD2. The CDR3 covers 15 residues. Germline lookup yields CDR1 SNHLY and CDR2 FYNNEI. V was pared by 5 bases and J by 5 bases, with 9 bases of the junction left unmatched. CDR3 nucleotide sequence: TGTGCCAGCAGTCGCCTAGGGACTAGCGTGCACGAGCAGTACTTC. Translation: CASSRLGTSVHEQYF.

The DNA of the CDR3 is TGTGCCAGCAGCTTGGGATTAACGTCAGGGACCGAAGCTTTCTTT. This encodes CASSLGLTSGTEAFF. The rearrangement joins TRBV5-4 to TRBJ1-1; tentatively, D is TRBD1 (5 bases). Germline values: CDR1 SGHNT, CDR2 YYREEE (reference sequence). The CDR3 is made up of 15 amino acids. Trimming removed 0 bases at V and 8 bases at J, with 17 bases between.

A few counts support this clone. This chain uses TRBV7-2 with TRBJ2-1; no clear D. V gave up 2 bases and J gave up 8 bases, with 10 bases separating them. Germline CDR1 SGHTA, CDR2 FQGNSA. CDR3 length equals 13 residues. Here the CDR3 DNA reads TGTGCCAGCAGCTTAACCTCGCTCCATGAGCAGTTCTTC. Amino acids: CASSLTSLHEQFF.

The chain uses TRBV23-1 and TRBJ2-7; 7 bases fit TRBD2. TRBV23-1 is designated an ORF whose function remains uncertain. J gave up 4 bases and V 4 bases, and 13 bases lay outside the gene matches. This CDR3 region has 16 residues. CDR3 loop: CASSPKKRGPGYEQYF. The CDR3 DNA reads TGCGCCAGCAGTCCTAAAAAGCGGGGTCCGGGATACGAGCAGTACTTC.

The chain carries TRBV6-5 and TRBJ1-2, with TRBD1 matching 8 bases. The length of the CDR3 is 14 residues. Germline V CDR1 and CDR2: MNHEY, SVGAGI. Germline trimming cut 7 bases from V and 4 bases from J; bases unmatched to any gene: 8. CDR3: CASTTGGIAYGYTF. CDR3 DNA: TGTGCCAGCACCACAGGGGGAATTGCCTATGGCTACACCTTC.

The sample holds one count of this clone. The rearrangement joins TRBV12-5 to TRBJ1-5, with a weak D call TRBD1 (5 bases). The CDR3 runs to 14 residues. The V and J ends lost 1 base and 11 bases respectively, with 15 bases between them. The germline CDR1 and CDR2 sequences are LGHNT and FRNRAP. CDR3: CASGLGTQNKTQHF. The CDR3 DNA is TGTGCTAGTGGTTTGGGGACACAGAATAAAACCCAGCATTTT.

The J gene is TRBJ1-1, the V gene TRBV5-8; D is ambiguous. The germline V and J ends were trimmed by 2 bases and 0 bases, with 11 bases remaining between them. The CDR3 runs 15 residues. The V gene's germline CDR1 is SGHTS and CDR2 YDEGEE. The CDR3 here is CASSFYGLVNTEAFF. The DNA of the CDR3 is TGTGCCAGCAGCTTTTATGGGTTGGTGAACACTGAAGCTTTCTTT. Full variable domain (rest looked up from reference TRBV5-8 and TRBJ1-1): EAGVTQSPTHLIKTRGQQATLRCSPISGHTSVYWYQQALGLGLQFLLWYDEGEERNRGNFPPRFSGRQFPNYSSELNVNALELEDSALYLCASSFYGLVNTEAFFGQGTRLTVV.

In this sample, this clone turned up once. The chain couples TRBV19 to TRBJ1-5; D perhaps matches TRBD1 (5 bases). Trimming took 7 bases from V and 0 from J, leaving 13 bases between them. Germline lookup yields CDR1 LNHDA and CDR2 SQIVND (reference sequence). The CDR3 has 15 amino acids. The CDR3 loop is CASITTVYSNQPQHF. Written as DNA, the CDR3 is TGTGCCAGTATTACGACAGTATATAGCAATCAGCCCCAGCATTTT.

This chain joins TRBV4-2 and TRBJ1-2; D may be TRBD1 (6 bases). V was shortened by 0 bases and J by 3 bases, with 14 bases between the two germline ends. The germline gives CDR1 LGHNA, CDR2 YNFKEQ. CDR3 size: 16 residues. This CDR3 is CASSQEVSQGYYGYTF. DNA for the CDR3: TGTGCCAGCAGCCAAGAGGTTTCACAGGGTTACTATGGCTACACCTTC.

V is TRBV2 and J is TRBJ1-6, with a weak D call TRBD1 (5 bases). This CDR3 is 15 amino acids long. CDR1 SNHLY and CDR2 FYNNEI come from the germline V gene. Trimming took off 3 bases at V and 7 bases at J, with 13 bases between the two ends. The CDR3 here is CASSEETGRNSPLHF. As DNA, the CDR3 is TGTGCCAGCAGTGAGGAGACGGGACGAAATTCACCCCTCCACTTT.

The count of this clone is one. V and J are TRBV6-5 and TRBJ1-1, with D perhaps TRBD1 (6 bases). The germline V gene has CDR1 MNHEY and CDR2 SVGAGI. Trimming took 6 bases from V and 3 from J, leaving 14 bases between them. The CDR3 is 14 amino acids. The CDR3 sequence is CASSLGDIYTEAFF. In DNA form, the CDR3 reads TGTGCCAGCAGCTTGGGGGACATCTACACTGAAGCTTTCTTT.